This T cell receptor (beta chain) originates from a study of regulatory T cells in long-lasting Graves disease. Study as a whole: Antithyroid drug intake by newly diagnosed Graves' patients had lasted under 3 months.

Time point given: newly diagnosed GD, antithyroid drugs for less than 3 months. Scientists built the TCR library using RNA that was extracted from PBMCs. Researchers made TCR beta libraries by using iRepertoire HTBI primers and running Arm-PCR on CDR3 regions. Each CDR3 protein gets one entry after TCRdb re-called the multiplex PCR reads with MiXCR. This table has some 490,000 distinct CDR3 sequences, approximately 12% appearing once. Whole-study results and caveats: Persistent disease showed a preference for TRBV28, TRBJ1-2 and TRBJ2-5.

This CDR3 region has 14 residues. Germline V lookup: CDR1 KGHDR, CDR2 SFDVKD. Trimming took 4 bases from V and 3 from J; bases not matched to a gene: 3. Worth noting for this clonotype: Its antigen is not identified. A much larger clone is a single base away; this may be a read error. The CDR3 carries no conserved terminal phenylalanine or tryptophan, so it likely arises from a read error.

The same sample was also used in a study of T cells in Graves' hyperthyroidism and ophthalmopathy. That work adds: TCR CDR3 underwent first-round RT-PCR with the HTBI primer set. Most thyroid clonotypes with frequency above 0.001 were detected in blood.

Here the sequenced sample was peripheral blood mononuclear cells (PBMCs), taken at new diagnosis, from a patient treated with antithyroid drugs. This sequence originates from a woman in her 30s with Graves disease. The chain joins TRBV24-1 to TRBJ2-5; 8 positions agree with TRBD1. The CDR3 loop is CATSDPTGEETQYL. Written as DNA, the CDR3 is TGTGCCACCAGTGACCCGACAGGGGAAGAGACCCAGTACCTC.